The clone carrying this T cell receptor beta chain was picked up a small number of times. This entry comes from a study of read filtering for tumor transcriptome and immune sequencing. The library was built from roughly 400 ng RNA with molecular barcoded adaptors for alpha/delta and beta/gamma chains. MiXCR, applied by TCRdb to the reads, yields one record per CDR3 protein. The sample shows around 60,000 distinct CDR3 sequences, under 20% of them seen only once. This clonotype was sampled from a donor over 35 with multiple myeloma. The sample taken for sequencing was a population of CD138-negative cells sorted from bone marrow.

The CDR3 nucleotides read TGTGCCAGCACCCCTGGTGGGGGGCGCGCGAACACTGAAGCTTTCTTT. Protein sequence: CASTPGGGRANTEAFF. The gene calls are TRBV7-2 and TRBJ1-1; D possibly corresponds to TRBD1 (6 bases). CDR3 length equals 16 residues. Between the trimmed V and J ends, which lost 7 bases and 1 base, there was a span of 19 bases. The germline V gene has CDR1 SGHTA and CDR2 FQGNSA.